The clone carrying this T cell receptor (beta chain) was detected only a few times. Its antigen is not identified. Germline CDR1 and CDR2: SGDLS and YYNGEE. V lost 0 bases and J 0 bases, leaving 4 bases between the germline ends. The CDR3 is 14 amino acids. TCRdb called the 5' RACE reads again in MiXCR, with one record for every CDR3 protein. The sample lists around 610,000 distinct CDR3 sequences, approximately 12% seen once, with 11% to 15% in the top ten. The sample originates from a study of T cells after yellow fever vaccination. Whole-study findings and limits: Clonotype sharing between CD4 and CD8 compartments was small.

The clonotype originates from a man younger than 40 who received the YFV17D yellow fever vaccine. The sequences come from PBMCs, collected on the day of the yellow fever booster vaccination. The chain links TRBV9 to TRBJ2-1, with D hard to call. The DNA for the CDR3 is TGTGCCAGCAGCGTAGCCAGCTCCTACAATGAGCAGTTCTTC. Translated: CASSVASSYNEQFF.